This passage covers 6 T cell receptor beta chains from one sample sequenced in a study of cytomegalovirus exposure and HLA in healthy donors. 13 Jbeta primers and 60 Vbeta primers were used for the PCR. Libraries were prepared by immunoSEQ multiplex PCR; TCRdb keeps only in-frame clonotypes and omits some of them. Of some 120,000 clones listed, 74% are singletons. The sequencing input was PBMCs. All receptors come from a human donor in good health.

CDR3 amino acids: CASSSSTLSQETQYF. DNA for the CDR3: TGTGCCAGCAGCTCTAGCACACTCTCCCAAGAGACCCAGTACTTC. The V gene is TRBV7-2, the J gene TRBJ2-5; D might be TRBD2 (5 bases). The CDR3 is made up of 15 amino acids. Trimming took off 4 bases at V and 1 base at J, with 13 bases between the two ends. Germline V gene lookup returns CDR1 SGHTA and CDR2 FQGNSA.

The rearrangement links TRBV2 to TRBJ1-5; no reliable D call. Germline V CDR1 and CDR2: SNHLY, FYNNEI. This CDR3 has 13 residues. Trimming shortened V by 3 bases and J by 4 bases, and 7 bases separated the two germline ends. The CDR3 nucleotides are TGTGCCAGCAGTGACGGGTTAAATCAGCCCCAGCATTTT. Translated: CASSDGLNQPQHF.

The chain is built from TRBV29-1 and TRBJ2-1, with D hard to call. V shed 7 bases and J shed 4 bases, with 8 bases lying between them. The CDR3 runs to 11 residues. Germline CDR1 SQVTM, CDR2 ANQGSEA. Here the CDR3 DNA reads TGCAGCGGGCACCGATACAATGAGCAGTTCTTC. Protein product: CSGHRYNEQFF.

J is TRBJ1-4 and V is TRBV28; TRBD1 agrees at 8 bases. V was pared by 6 bases and J by 3 bases, with 6 bases of the junction left unmatched. The CDR3 has 15 residues. CDR1 is MDHEN and CDR2 is SYDVKM in the germline V gene. CDR3 residues: CASSNQGAANEKLFF. As DNA, the CDR3 is TGTGCCAGCAGCAACCAGGGGGCGGCTAATGAAAAACTGTTTTTT.

CDR3 DNA: TGCGCCAGCAGTGGCGGAAAGGGCGCTAGCGGGAGGGGGTTCGTTTACAATGAGCAGTTCTTC. Amino acid sequence: CASSGGKGASGRGFVYNEQFF. The chain recombines TRBV10-2 with TRBJ2-1; 12 bases match TRBD2. In germline, CDR1 is WSHSY, CDR2 SAAADI. The CDR3 spans 21 residues. The junction had 20 bases not matched to a gene; V was cut back by 4 bases and J by 4 bases.

The V gene is TRBV27, the J gene TRBJ2-7, with a possible D match to TRBD1 (5 bases). V dropped 2 bases and J dropped 2 bases, with 13 bases sitting between them. CDR3 length: 15 residues. Germline assignment: CDR1 MNHEY and CDR2 SMNVEV (reference sequence). CDR3 sequence: CASSLGPTGTYEQYF. DNA for the CDR3: TGTGCCAGCAGTTTAGGCCCAACAGGAACCTACGAGCAGTACTTC.